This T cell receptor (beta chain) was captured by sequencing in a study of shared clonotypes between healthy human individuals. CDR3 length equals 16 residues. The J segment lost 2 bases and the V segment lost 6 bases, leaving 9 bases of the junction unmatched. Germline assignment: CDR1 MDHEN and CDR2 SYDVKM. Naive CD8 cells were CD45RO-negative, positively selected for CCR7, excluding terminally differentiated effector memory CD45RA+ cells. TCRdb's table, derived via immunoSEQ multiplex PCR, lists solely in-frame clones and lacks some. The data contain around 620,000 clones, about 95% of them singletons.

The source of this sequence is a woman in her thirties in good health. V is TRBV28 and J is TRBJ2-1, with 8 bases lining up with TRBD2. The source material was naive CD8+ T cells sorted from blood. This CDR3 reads CASSPVVAGTYNEQFF. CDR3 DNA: TGTGCCAGCAGCCCTGTAGTAGCGGGAACCTACAATGAGCAGTTCTTC.